This TCR beta chain was identified during a study of early T cells in non-severe SARS-CoV-2 infection. Turning to the study itself: Unsorted whole blood bulk RNA was sequenced, with unpaired chains.

The table lists this clonotype with many counts. Its specificity is unknown. The TCR library protocol attached unique molecular identifiers to the individual cDNA molecules. MiXCR, run by TCRdb on the 5' RACE reads, gives a single entry per CDR3 protein. The sample includes about 64,000 distinct CDR3 sequences, about 4.9% of them seen just once. The study's findings and limits: There was a bias toward anti-spike CD8 responses in VDJdb matching, which missed private and CD4 specificities.

This CDR3 has 14 residues. Trimming shortened V by 5 bases and J by 6 bases, and 14 bases separated the two germline ends. Germline loops: CDR1 SNHLY, CDR2 FYNNEI. The sample comprised whole blood. The sequence was obtained from an adult who was a healthcare worker with PCR-confirmed SARS-CoV-2 infection or an uninfected control (not recorded which). J is TRBJ2-1 and V is TRBV2; D perhaps matches TRBD2 (5 bases). The CDR3 coding sequence is TGTGCCAGCAGTATGGAGGAAGGGATCAATGAGCAGTTCTTC. Translated: CASSMEEGINEQFF.